This T cell receptor (beta chain) derives from a study of CD8+CD57+ T cells in acquired aplastic anemia. Study background: Mean DNA quantity obtained from sorted CD4+ and CD8+ cells was around 3.2 ug.

Sequencing involved patients with CD8+CD57+ cell expansion previously shown by flow cytometry. The use of genomic DNA as template underpinned the TCR beta VDJ and CDR3 profiling. TCRdb re-called the reads with MiXCR, one entry per CDR3 protein. The sample includes hundreds of thousands of distinct CDR3 sequences, over 25% seen only once; the top ten take less than 0.85%. Germline assignment: CDR1 SGHNT and CDR2 YENEEA. V shed 6 bases, J shed 4 bases, and the junction held 4 bases outside the gene matches. The CDR3 is made up of 14 amino acids. V usage is TRBV11-3 and J usage is TRBJ2-2; 8 bases are a match to TRBD2. This TCR was sampled from a human donor with aplastic anemia. The sequenced sample consisted of sorted CD4+, CD8+, or CD8+CD57+ T cells (not recorded which) from PBMCs. The CDR3 here is CASRSGGGTGELFF. The CDR3 region has the DNA TGTGCCAGCAGATCCGGGGGGGGCACCGGGGAGCTGTTTTTT.